Shown below are 32 T cell receptor beta chains from a single sample sequenced in a study of shared clonotypes between healthy human individuals. Clones were sequenced by immunoSEQ multiplex PCR, and TCRdb holds only the in-frame ones, with some missing. The table has about 1.5 million clones, 95% to 99% seen once. The specimen was naive CD4+ T cells sorted from blood. Sample subset: CD45RA+ positively selected. Receptors were obtained from a man aged 30-40 years in good health.

V is TRBV11-2 and J is TRBJ2-3; TRBD1 matches at 7 bases. Trimming removed 4 bases from V and 0 bases from J; junction bases left unmatched: 4. CDR3 length equals 15 residues. Germline V CDR1 and CDR2: SGHAT, FQNNGV. CDR3 region: CASSSGTVSTDTQYF. CDR3 DNA sequence: TGTGCCAGCAGCTCAGGGACAGTAAGCACAGATACGCAGTATTTT.

The chain links TRBV5-1 to TRBJ2-7; perhaps TRBD2 as D (5 bases). V was pared by 0 bases and J by 1 base, with 11 bases between. CDR3 length equals 15 residues. CDR1 is SGHRS, CDR2 YFSETQ, per germline. The CDR3 loop reads CASSLGAAASYEQYF. The DNA for the CDR3 is TGCGCCAGCAGCTTGGGCGCAGCGGCATCCTACGAGCAGTACTTC.

The J gene is TRBJ2-7, the V gene TRBV29-1; tentative D call: TRBD2 (7 bases). V was clipped by 6 bases and J by 2 bases, with 38 bases between them. Germline assignment: CDR1 SQVTM and CDR2 ANQGSEA. This CDR3 has 21 amino acids. The CDR3 nucleotides read TGCAGCGTACCCGGGGGGCAGGGGCAAACCCTTTACCTAGTCCTCCCCTACGAGCAGTACTTC. Protein sequence: CSVPGGQGQTLYLVLPYEQYF.

J is TRBJ1-2 and V is TRBV19; D remains ambiguous. Germline V gene data show CDR1 as LNHDA and CDR2 as SQIVND (reference sequence). Deletions cut 0 bases from V and 3 bases from J, with 8 bases between. There are 14 residues in the CDR3. The CDR3 coding sequence is TGTGCCAGTAGTATAGATCCGGGGTACTATGGCTACACCTTC. It is translated as CASSIDPGYYGYTF.

A single count supports this clone. The V call is TRBV4-1, the J call TRBJ2-1; 8 bases are a match to TRBD1. The CDR3 is 16 amino acids. From germline, CDR1 is MGHRA and CDR2 YSYEKL. After removal of 3 bases from V and 2 bases from J, the junction contained 6 bases not matched to a gene. In DNA, the CDR3 is TGCGCCAGCAGCCACGTCACAGGGGGACCCTACAATGAGCAGTTCTTC. Translating gives CASSHVTGGPYNEQFF.

The chain carries TRBV5-1 and TRBJ2-1; 7 bases map to TRBD1. CDR1 is SGHRS, CDR2 YFSETQ, per germline. The CDR3 totals 16 residues. The ends lost 2 bases at V and 5 bases at J; junction bases unmatched: 10. In nucleotides, the CDR3 is TGCGCCAGCAGCTTAGACGGAAGGGACAGAAACAATGAGCAGTTCTTC. Its protein is CASSLDGRDRNNEQFF.

This sequence joins TRBV18 and TRBJ2-7; D call uncertain. The CDR3 spans 14 residues. CDR1 and CDR2 from the germline V gene are KGHSH and LQKENI. The germline V and J ends were trimmed by 3 bases and 2 bases, with 11 bases remaining between them. CDR3 protein: CASSPRRVTYEQYF. The CDR3 DNA sequence: TGTGCCAGCTCACCCCGTCGGGTTACCTACGAGCAGTACTTC.

The chain combines TRBV30 with TRBJ1-2, with TRBD1 as a possible D gene (6 bases). Trimming left V 3 bases short and J 7 bases short, with 12 bases between. The germline V gene has CDR1 GTSNPN and CDR2 SVGIG (reference sequence). The length of the CDR3 is 12 residues. The CDR3 DNA sequence: TGTGCCTGGAGCCCAGGGGTTAGTGGCTACACCTTC. Protein product: CAWSPGVSGYTF.

The chain has TRBV28 and TRBJ2-7; TRBD1 is a possible D gene (6 bases). Trimming stripped 5 bases from V and 1 base from J, with 12 bases between. The CDR3 loop spans 14 amino acids. Per the germline V gene, CDR1 is MDHEN and CDR2 is SYDVKM. CDR3 loop: CASSIVGQSYEQYF. The CDR3 DNA follows: TGTGCCAGCAGTATCGTCGGACAGTCCTACGAGCAGTACTTC.

The chain carries TRBV5-1 and TRBJ2-2; 9 bases line up with TRBD1. V dropped 7 bases and J dropped 3; count of bases not matched to a gene: 4. Germline lookup yields CDR1 SGHRS and CDR2 YFSETQ. The CDR3 consists of 14 residues. The CDR3 region is CASHRGPDTGELFF. Here the CDR3 DNA reads TGCGCCAGCCACAGGGGGCCGGACACCGGGGAGCTGTTTTTT. The full variable domain, its missing parts supplied by reference TRBV5-1 and TRBJ2-2, is KAGVTQTPRYLIKTRGQQVTLSCSPISGHRSVSWYQQTPGQGLQFLFEYFSETQRNKGNFPGRFSGRQFSNSRSEMNVSTLELGDSALYLCASHRGPDTGELFFGEGSRLTVL.

In this sample, this clone turned up once. The chain couples TRBV2 to TRBJ2-1; 10 bases are shared with TRBD2. The CDR3 is 16 residues long. CDR1 and CDR2 (germline): SNHLY, FYNNEI. With V trimmed by 1 base and J by 6 bases, 6 bases remained unmatched. This CDR3 is CASSEEWLAGVNEQFF. The CDR3 DNA is TGTGCCAGCAGTGAAGAATGGCTAGCGGGAGTCAATGAGCAGTTCTTC.

The chain combines TRBV9 with TRBJ1-2; no firm D call. Trimming took 1 base from V and 4 from J, leaving 11 bases between them. The CDR3 loop spans 14 amino acids. Per the germline V gene, CDR1 is SGDLS and CDR2 is YYNGEE. CDR3: CASSVSEGFYGYTF. The DNA of the CDR3 is TGTGCCAGCAGCGTAAGTGAAGGTTTCTATGGCTACACCTTC.

The rearrangement uses TRBV29-1 and TRBJ1-2; possibly TRBD1 for D (5 bases). Trimming removed 1 base from V and 7 bases from J, with 13 bases in between. CDR3 length: 13 amino acids. Germline-derived CDR1 and CDR2 are SQVTM and ANQGSEA. CDR3 residues: CSVEGTLGSGYTF. The DNA of the CDR3 is TGCAGCGTTGAAGGGACATTAGGGTCTGGCTACACCTTC.

This clone was observed once. The CDR3 nucleotides read TGTGCCAGCATAAAGGGGGGTAGCACAGATACGCAGTATTTT. It translates to CASIKGGSTDTQYF. This sequence joins TRBV11-3 and TRBJ2-3; D may correspond to TRBD1 or TRBD2 (6 bases each). This CDR3 is 14 amino acids long. Trimming shortened V by 7 bases and J by 0 bases, and 11 bases separated the two germline ends. Germline V gene sequence: CDR1 SGHNT, CDR2 YENEEA. Complete variable domain (other parts from reference TRBV11-3 and TRBJ2-3): EAGVVQSPRYKIIEKKQPVAFWCNPISGHNTLYWYLQNLGQGPELLIRYENEEAVDDSQLPKDRFSAERLKGVDSTLKIQPAELGDSAVYLCASIKGGSTDTQYFGPGTRLTVL.

The chain employs TRBV28 and TRBJ1-2; D might be TRBD1 (5 bases). V lost 6 bases, J lost 6 bases, and 20 bases lay in between. The CDR3 totals 15 residues. In germline, CDR1 is MDHEN, CDR2 SYDVKM. For the CDR3, the DNA is TGTGCCAGCAGCCGTTTTGGGGCCGGTCGGGATGGCTACACCTTC. Its protein product is CASSRFGAGRDGYTF.

V and J are TRBV29-1 and TRBJ1-2; possible D gene TRBD1, 5 bases. Trimming left V 7 bases short and J 2 bases short, with 8 bases between. Germline values: CDR1 SQVTM, CDR2 ANQGSEA. There are 11 residues in the CDR3. The DNA of the CDR3 is TGCAGCGATTCAGGGAACTATGGCTACACCTTC. Translation gives CSDSGNYGYTF.

The CDR3 DNA reads TGTGCCAGCAGCTTAGCAGGACAGTGGGGGAGAGGGACTGAAGCTTTCTTT. It encodes CASSLAGQWGRGTEAFF. This rearrangement joins TRBV7-2 to TRBJ1-1; D perhaps matches TRBD1 (6 bases). The germline V and J ends were trimmed by 0 bases and 5 bases, with 19 bases remaining between them. Germline V lookup: CDR1 SGHTA, CDR2 FQGNSA. This CDR3 region has 17 residues. Filled out from reference TRBV7-2 and TRBJ1-1, the complete variable domain reads GAGVSQSPSNKVTEKGKDVELRCDPISGHTALYWYRQSLGQGLEFLIYFQGNSAPDKSGLPSDRFSAERTGGSVSTLTIQRTQQEDSAVYLCASSLAGQWGRGTEAFFGQGTRLTVV.

The rearrangement links TRBV14 to TRBJ2-1, with unresolved D. Trimming removed 3 bases from V and 3 bases from J, with 3 bases in between. The CDR3 is made up of 12 amino acids. The germline V gene encodes CDR1 SGHDN and CDR2 FVKESK. CDR3 region: CASSHRYNEQFF. CDR3 DNA: TGTGCCAGCAGCCACCGCTACAATGAGCAGTTCTTC. The full variable domain, with the rest looked up from reference TRBV14 and TRBJ2-1, is EAGVTQFPSHSVIEKGQTVTLRCDPISGHDNLYWYRRVMGKEIKFLLHFVKESKQDESGMPNNRFLAERTGGTYSTLKVQPAELEDSGVYFCASSHRYNEQFFGPGTRLTVL.

V is TRBV7-2 and J is TRBJ2-5; D uncertain. Germline V gene sequence: CDR1 SGHTA, CDR2 FQGNSA. The CDR3 extends over 17 amino acids. The V end was cut by 2 bases, the J end by 4 bases, with 20 bases between. The CDR3 DNA follows: TGTGCCAGCAGCTTACTATTGACTCAATCAATAAGAGAGACCCAGTACTTC. Amino acid sequence: CASSLLLTQSIRETQYF.

A word on this clone: Other DNA sequences in this sample translate to the same CDR3. The CDR3 coding sequence is TGTGCCAGCAGGAGTAGCGGCACCGGGGAGCTGTTTTTT. Translating gives CASRSSGTGELFF. The chain links TRBV27 to TRBJ2-2, with D perhaps matching TRBD2 (6 bases). V lost 6 bases and J 4 bases, leaving 9 bases between the germline ends. The CDR3 has 13 amino acids. Germline assignment: CDR1 MNHEY and CDR2 SMNVEV (reference sequence).

The genes are TRBV7-9 and TRBJ1-3, with TRBD1 as a possible D gene (5 bases). Trimming removed 3 bases from V and 4 bases from J, with 13 bases in between. Germline values: CDR1 SEHNR, CDR2 FQNEAQ (reference sequence). The CDR3 runs to 15 residues. CDR3 coding DNA: TGTGCCAGCAGCTTTTCTGTGACAGACGGAAACACCATATATTTT. It codes for CASSFSVTDGNTIYF.

The chain joins TRBV5-4 to TRBJ1-3; D not resolved. This CDR3 contains 15 residues. V was shortened by 3 bases and J by 0 bases, with 10 bases between the two germline ends. Germline lookup yields CDR1 SGHNT and CDR2 YYREEE (reference sequence). This chain's CDR3 is CASSSFPGSGNTIYF. The CDR3 bases are TGTGCCAGCAGCTCTTTTCCCGGCTCTGGAAACACCATATATTTT.

This chain connects TRBV19 to TRBJ2-7; 12 positions agree with TRBD2. This CDR3 spans 16 amino acids. After removal of 0 bases from V and 2 bases from J, the junction contained 2 bases not matched to a gene. CDR1 is LNHDA and CDR2 is SQIVND in the germline V gene (reference sequence). The CDR3 protein is CASSIDGTSGPYEQYF. CDR3 DNA: TGTGCCAGTAGTATAGATGGGACTAGCGGGCCCTACGAGCAGTACTTC.

The chain links TRBV25-1 to TRBJ2-1; the D gene is possibly TRBD2 (5 bases). Between the trimmed V and J ends, which lost 1 base and 9 bases, there was a span of 13 bases. Germline V CDR1 and CDR2: MGHDK, SYGVNS. CDR3 length equals 14 residues. In DNA form, the CDR3 reads TGTGCCAGCAGTGAATTCAGAGCGGAAGGTGAGCAGTTCTTC. This sequence encodes CASSEFRAEGEQFF. The full variable domain, in which reference TRBV25-1 and TRBJ2-1 provide the parts outside the CDR3, is EADIYQTPRYLVIGTGKKITLECSQTMGHDKMYWYQQDPGMELHLIHYSYGVNSTEKGDLSSESTVSRIRTEHFPLTLESARPSHTSQYLCASSEFRAEGEQFFGPGTRLTVL.

This chain joins TRBV4-2 and TRBJ2-3; 8 positions match TRBD2. CDR1 is LGHNA and CDR2 is YNFKEQ in the germline V gene. This CDR3 comprises 17 residues. Losses at the gene ends were 5 bases for V and 6 bases for J; bases not matched to a gene: 16. The DNA for the CDR3 is TGTGCCAGCAGCAAAGGCGGACCGGGAGGGGGGTTGGATACGCAGTATTTT. It translates to CASSKGGPGGGLDTQYF.

The chain has TRBV14 and TRBJ2-5, with a tentative D call TRBD1 (6 bases). The CDR3 length is 14 residues. The V end was cut by 2 bases, the J end by 5 bases, with 12 bases between. Germline V lookup: CDR1 SGHDN, CDR2 FVKESK. The CDR3 sequence is CASSQKGVWETQYF. The CDR3 region has the DNA TGTGCCAGCAGCCAAAAGGGGGTTTGGGAGACCCAGTACTTC.

The chain links TRBV6-1 to TRBJ2-7, with D tentatively TRBD1 (7 bases). Trimming cost V 6 bases and J 3 bases, with 9 bases left between them. Germline V lookup: CDR1 MNHNS, CDR2 SASEGT. The CDR3 is 12 amino acids. CDR3 amino acids: CASSQGGYEQYF. The CDR3 DNA reads as TGTGCCAGCAGCCAGGGGGGCTACGAGCAGTACTTC.

J is TRBJ1-2 and V is TRBV2, with D hard to call. The CDR3 sequence is 13 residues long. Germline CDR1 and CDR2: SNHLY and FYNNEI. V shed 7 bases and J shed 1 base, with 10 bases lying between them. Here the CDR3 DNA reads TGTGCCAGCATGGCAGATTATAACTATGGCTACACCTTC. Amino acid sequence: CASMADYNYGYTF. Filled out from reference TRBV2 and TRBJ1-2, the complete variable domain reads EPEVTQTPSHQVTQMGQEVILRCVPISNHLYFYWYRQILGQKVEFLVSFYNNEISEKSEIFDDQFSVERPDGSNFTLKIRSTKLEDSAMYFCASMADYNYGYTFGSGTRLTVV.

V gene TRBV5-1 combines with J gene TRBJ1-1; no reliable D call. The V and J ends lost 0 bases and 1 base respectively, with 7 bases between them. Germline V CDR1 and CDR2: SGHRS, YFSETQ. This CDR3 spans 14 amino acids. This CDR3 is CASSLVEQNTEAFF. The DNA for the CDR3 is TGCGCCAGCAGCTTGGTGGAGCAGAACACTGAAGCTTTCTTT.

Concerning this clone itself: The sample carries other DNA sequences with the same CDR3. V is TRBV7-8 and J is TRBJ2-7, with TRBD2 identical over 7 bases. Germline trimming cut 5 bases from V and 4 bases from J; bases unmatched to any gene: 8. Germline V gene sequence: CDR1 SGHVS, CDR2 FQNEAQ. The CDR3 is 14 amino acids. The CDR3 bases are TGTGCCAGCAGCCCCCGGGACTACAAATACGAGCAGTACTTC. This gives the protein CASSPRDYKYEQYF.

V is TRBV9 and J is TRBJ1-4; 7 bases align to TRBD1. CDR1 SGDLS and CDR2 YYNGEE come from the germline V gene. CDR3 size: 18 residues. The trim removed 4 bases at V and 0 bases at J, leaving 12 bases unmatched. The CDR3 region is CASSSHLGGTATNEKLFF. The CDR3 DNA reads TGTGCCAGCAGCTCCCACTTGGGGGGGACAGCAACTAATGAAAAACTGTTTTTT.

The rearrangement links TRBV29-1 to TRBJ2-2; tentatively, D is TRBD1 (6 bases). Trimming left V 7 bases short and J 1 base short, with 13 bases between. Germline lookup yields CDR1 SQVTM and CDR2 ANQGSEA. This CDR3 has 14 amino acids. The CDR3 DNA reads as TGCAGCGCAAACCAACAGGGGAACACCGGGGAGCTGTTTTTT. This codes for CSANQQGNTGELFF.